A selection of T cell receptor beta chains follows, all from one sample in a study of T cell changes during pregnancy in multiple sclerosis. Measured with immunoSEQ multiplex PCR; TCRdb has only the in-frame clones, and not every one. The sample records more than 65,000 clones, about 93% being singletons. Sequencing was performed on peripheral blood, taken in the first trimester of pregnancy. These receptors all stem from a female donor with multiple sclerosis, enrolled in a pregnancy study. CDR3s include the opening cysteine and the closing phenylalanine or tryptophan. A D gene is named only where the DNA matches it firmly.

v_call | d_call | cdr3_aa
TRBV4-1 | TRBD2 | CASSQDIGLAAGEQFF
TRBV6-6 | . | CASTAGGAQPQHF
TRBV19 | . | CAAQGTLGETQYF
TRBV19 | TRBD1 | CASSSPGQGSYEQYF
TRBV12-5 | . | CASGLVLGSRTVTGELFF
TRBV5-1 | TRBD1 | CASSPRTGNEEKLFF
TRBV4-1 | . | CASSQGLFSSYEQYF
TRBV7-9 | TRBD1 | CASSAGQGNQPQHF
TRBV2 | . | CASWPRRPTNEKLFF
TRBV27 | TRBD1 | CASSLLGQGRNSPLHF
TRBV6-1 | TRBD2 | CASTPVAGASYEQYF
TRBV4-1 | . | CASSQGGVSTWGYGYTF
TRBV4-3 | TRBD1 | CASSQDSTGGLALHF
TRBV6-6 | TRBD2 | CASSYSQTGGNEQFF
TRBV4-3 | . | CASSQGRNYGYTF
TRBV5-4 | TRBD1 | CASSPPRQGPYNEQFF
TRBV4-1 | TRBD2 | CASSQEGTSGSYEQYF
TRBV7-3 | . | CASSYGPGSETQYF
TRBV28 | TRBD1 | CASSTTGGTETQYF
TRBV9 | . | CASSTLPGLHTGELFF
TRBV9 | TRBD2 | CASSPGLAGGLNEQFF
TRBV6-5 | TRBD1 | CASSPRDSLNTEAFF
TRBV5-4 | TRBD2 | CASSSPRGGVAETQYF
TRBV11-3 | TRBD2 | CASSLGRGSLNEQFF
TRBV7-6 | . | CASSGAGRNHNEQFF
TRBV2 | . | CASNAGGKGFFF
TRBV20-1 | . | CSLSEADTQYF
TRBV5-1 | . | CASSLGQLTNEKLFF
TRBV5-4 | TRBD1 | CASSSYRGSMNTEAFF
TRBV15 | . | CATSSPRGRSTDTQYF
TRBV10-3 | . | CAISEVSTPLHF